This T cell receptor (beta chain) was sequenced in a study of blood T cell repertoires in COVID-19. Individuals drawn from about 26 US areas were about 18 to 100 years old. The CDR3 has 11 amino acids. The V gene lost 4 bases and the J gene lost 8 bases, with 6 bases spanning the gap. CDR1 is LGHDT and CDR2 is YNNKEL in the germline V gene (reference sequence). The table came from immunoSEQ multiplex PCR; TCRdb's copy has only in-frame clones and leaves some out. The top ten clones hold approximately 1.2% of a sample with roughly 260,000 clones, roughly nine tenths of them seen once. The genes are TRBV3-1 (or the pseudogene TRBV3-2) and TRBJ1-3; tentatively, D is TRBD1 (5 bases). This clonotype was obtained from a human donor in a cohort exposed to, infected with or recovered from COVID-19 (not recorded which). The donor label of this sample is uncertain. The sample comprised PBMCs or T cells enriched from blood (not recorded which). CDR3 coding DNA: TGTGCCAGCAGCCTAGGGGACACCATATATTTT. This codes for CASSLGDTIYF.